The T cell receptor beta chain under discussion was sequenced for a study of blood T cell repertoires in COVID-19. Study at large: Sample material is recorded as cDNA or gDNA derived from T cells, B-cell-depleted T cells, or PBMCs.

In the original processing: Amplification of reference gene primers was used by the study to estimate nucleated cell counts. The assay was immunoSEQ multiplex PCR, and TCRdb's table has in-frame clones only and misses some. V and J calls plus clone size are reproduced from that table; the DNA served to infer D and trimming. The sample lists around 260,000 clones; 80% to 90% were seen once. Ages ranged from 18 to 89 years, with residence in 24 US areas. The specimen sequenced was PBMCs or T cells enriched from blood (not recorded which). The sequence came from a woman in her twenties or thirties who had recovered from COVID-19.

CDR3 sequence reads: CASSKQELKADEQYF. The DNA for the CDR3 is TGTGCCAGCAGTAAACAGGAACTTAAGGCTGACGAGCAGTACTTC. The chain combines TRBV6-5 with TRBJ2-7, with D maybe TRBD1 (5 bases). The ends were cut back, 5 bases at V and 5 bases at J, with 19 bases in the middle. The CDR3 covers 15 residues. Germline V lookup: CDR1 MNHEY, CDR2 SVGAGI.